This T cell receptor beta chain was sequenced in a study of response to subunit inactivated influenza vaccine. The CDR3 contains 18 residues. Germline values: CDR1 LNHNV, CDR2 YYDKDF (reference sequence). Trimming stripped 0 bases from V and 4 bases from J, with 20 bases between. In TCRdb, the RT-PCR reads were re-called with MiXCR into one record per CDR3 protein. The data show about 610,000 distinct CDR3 sequences, around 15% seen once. This clonotype occurred a few times. The clonotype comes from a man aged 45-65 years who received an inactivated influenza vaccine. The rearrangement links TRBV15 to TRBJ2-3; TRBD1 is a possible D gene (6 bases). The starting material was PBMCs from blood, obtained 11 to 12 days after vaccination. CDR3 DNA: TGTGCCACCAGCAGAGATTCCGGCCAGGGGAGTGGTGCAGATACGCAGTATTTT. The encoded protein is CATSRDSGQGSGADTQYF.